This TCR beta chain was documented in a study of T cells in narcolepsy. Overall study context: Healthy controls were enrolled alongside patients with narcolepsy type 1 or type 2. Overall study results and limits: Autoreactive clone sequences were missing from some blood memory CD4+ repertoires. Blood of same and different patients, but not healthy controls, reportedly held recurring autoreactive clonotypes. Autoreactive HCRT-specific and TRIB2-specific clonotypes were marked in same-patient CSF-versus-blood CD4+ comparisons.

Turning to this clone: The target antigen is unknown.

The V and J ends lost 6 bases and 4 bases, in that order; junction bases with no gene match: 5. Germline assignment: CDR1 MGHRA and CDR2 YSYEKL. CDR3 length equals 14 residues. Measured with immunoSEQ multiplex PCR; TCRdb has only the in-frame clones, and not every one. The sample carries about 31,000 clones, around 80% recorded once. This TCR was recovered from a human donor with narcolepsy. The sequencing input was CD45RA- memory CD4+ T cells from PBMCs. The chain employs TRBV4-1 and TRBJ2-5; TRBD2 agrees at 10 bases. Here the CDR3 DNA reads TGCGCCAGCAGACTAGCGGGGAAATCAGAGACCCAGTACTTC. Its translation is CASRLAGKSETQYF.